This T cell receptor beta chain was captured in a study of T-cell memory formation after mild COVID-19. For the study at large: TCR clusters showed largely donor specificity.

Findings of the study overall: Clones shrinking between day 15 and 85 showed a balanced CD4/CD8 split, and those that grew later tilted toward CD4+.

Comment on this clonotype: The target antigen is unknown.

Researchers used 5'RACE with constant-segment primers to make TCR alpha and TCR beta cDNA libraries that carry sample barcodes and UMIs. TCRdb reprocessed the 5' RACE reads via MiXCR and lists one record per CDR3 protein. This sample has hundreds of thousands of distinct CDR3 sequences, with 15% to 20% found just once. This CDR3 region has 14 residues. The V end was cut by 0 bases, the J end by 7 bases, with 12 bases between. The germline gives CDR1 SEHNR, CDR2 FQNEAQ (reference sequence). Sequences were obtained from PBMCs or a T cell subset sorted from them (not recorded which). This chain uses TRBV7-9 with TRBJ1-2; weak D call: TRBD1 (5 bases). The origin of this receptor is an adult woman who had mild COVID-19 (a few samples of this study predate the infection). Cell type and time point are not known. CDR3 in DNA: TGTGCCAGCAGCTTAGCGCCGCAGGGAGGTGGCTACACCTTC. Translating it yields CASSLAPQGGGYTF.